This entry lists 30 T cell receptor beta chains sequenced from one sample in a study of identical twins. MiXCR was run by TCRdb on the 5' RACE reads, yielding one entry per CDR3 protein. The table lists 350,000 to 450,000 distinct CDR3 sequences, approximately 18% of them singletons. The material sequenced was naive T cells sorted from blood. The receptors were gathered from a man aged 50-59 years in good health.

J is TRBJ2-6 and V is TRBV19; D call uncertain. Deletions cut 3 bases from V and 1 base from J, with 4 bases between. Germline V gene lookup returns CDR1 LNHDA and CDR2 SQIVND (reference sequence). This CDR3 comprises 14 residues. The CDR3 bases are TGTGCCAGTAGTATCGCATCTGGGGCCAACGTCCTGACTTTC. It is translated as CASSIASGANVLTF.

This clonotype has more than one count but fewer than ten. The V gene is TRBV6-1, the J gene TRBJ1-1, with D perhaps matching TRBD1 (5 bases). V was clipped by 6 bases and J by 8 bases, with 16 bases between them. This CDR3 spans 13 amino acids. The germline V gene encodes CDR1 MNHNS and CDR2 SASEGT. The CDR3 nucleotides read TGTGCCAGCAGCCGCCATGGGGCAGCCGAAGCTTTCTTT. Its translation: CASSRHGAAEAFF.

The chain carries TRBV11-2 and TRBJ2-4; D remains unclear. The V end was cut by 1 base, the J end by 0 bases, with 10 bases between. The germline CDR1 and CDR2 sequences are SGHAT and FQNNGV. The CDR3 contains 16 residues. As DNA, the CDR3 is TGTGCCAGCAGCTTAGTTGTGTCCTTAGCCAAAAACATTCAGTACTTC. It yields the protein CASSLVVSLAKNIQYF.

This clonotype has just a few counts. The chain joins TRBV30 to TRBJ2-2, with a weak D call TRBD2 (5 bases). Germline CDR1 GTSNPN, CDR2 SVGIG (reference sequence). The CDR3 has 13 amino acids. Trimming stripped 8 bases from V and 7 bases from J, with 17 bases between. The CDR3: CATDPGGSGELFF. The CDR3 DNA reads as TGTGCCACGGACCCCGGAGGCAGCGGGGAGCTGTTTTTT.

The chain employs TRBV28 and TRBJ2-7; TRBD2 matches 11 bases. There are 14 residues in the CDR3. Germline CDR1 and CDR2: MDHEN and SYDVKM. V trimming: 3 bases; J trimming: 4 bases; junction bases outside the gene matches: 2. The CDR3 protein is CASSFSSGRYEQYF. DNA for the CDR3: TGTGCCAGCAGTTTCTCTAGCGGGAGGTACGAGCAGTACTTC.

This clonotype was counted ten times or more. The V call is TRBV4-3, the J call TRBJ2-3; TRBD2 matches 13 bases. CDR3 length equals 20 residues. Losses at the gene ends were 0 bases for V and 0 bases for J; bases not matched to a gene: 9. CDR1 LGHNA and CDR2 YSLEER come from the germline V gene. The CDR3 loop is CASSQDLATSGRTSTDTQYF. The CDR3 nucleotides are TGCGCCAGCAGCCAAGATTTAGCGACTAGCGGGAGGACTAGCACAGATACGCAGTATTTT.

This clonotype has at least ten counts. The chain links TRBV5-1 to TRBJ2-1, with D perhaps assigned TRBD1 or TRBD2 (6 bases each). The CDR3 spans 15 residues. The V gene's germline CDR1 is SGHRS and CDR2 YFSETQ. V gave up 0 bases and J gave up 5 bases, with 12 bases separating them. The chain's CDR3 is CASSLVGGSNNEQFF. The CDR3 DNA follows: TGCGCCAGCAGCTTGGTGGGGGGCTCGAACAATGAGCAGTTCTTC.

The CDR3 loop is CASSPGGRQTQYF. CDR3 nucleotides: TGTGCCAGCAGCCCGGGGGGGCGGCAGACCCAGTACTTC. The V gene is TRBV7-6, the J gene TRBJ2-5, with 8 bases that match TRBD2. The CDR3 loop spans 13 amino acids. Unmatched junction bases numbered 5, after V lost 5 bases and J lost 6 bases. Germline V gene lookup returns CDR1 SGHVS and CDR2 FNYEAQ.

This chain connects TRBV28 to TRBJ2-1; 8 positions match TRBD2. This CDR3 is 12 amino acids long. The junction had 5 bases not matched to a gene; V was cut back by 6 bases and J by 10 bases. Germline lookup yields CDR1 MDHEN and CDR2 SYDVKM. The CDR3 loop reads CASRAWTSEQFF. The CDR3 DNA reads as TGTGCCAGCAGGGCATGGACTAGCGAGCAGTTCTTC. The whole variable domain, filled in from reference TRBV28 and TRBJ2-1, reads DVKVTQSSRYLVKRTGEKVFLECVQDMDHENMFWYRQDPGLGLRLIYFSYDVKMKEKGDIPEGYSVSREKKERFSLILESASTNQTSMYLCASRAWTSEQFFGPGTRLTVL.

V gene TRBV6-2 or TRBV6-3 combines with J gene TRBJ1-1; no firm D call. Trimming shortened V by 2 bases and J by 1 base, and 8 bases separated the two germline ends. This CDR3 is built from 14 residues. Germline-derived CDR1 and CDR2 are MNHEY and SVGEGT. The CDR3 coding sequence is TGTGCCAGCAGTTACGGGGTAGCGAACACTGAAGCTTTCTTT. Its protein product is CASSYGVANTEAFF.

This clonotype has a count of ten or more. The CDR3 reads CAISDPGPVSEQYF. CDR3 DNA: TGTGCCATCAGTGACCCCGGTCCCGTCAGCGAGCAGTACTTC. V and J are TRBV10-3 and TRBJ2-7; D unresolved. From germline, CDR1 is ENHRY and CDR2 SYGVKD. This CDR3 contains 14 residues. V gave up 3 bases and J gave up 6 bases, with 15 bases separating them.

This clonotype was recorded many times. The rearrangement joins TRBV5-5 to TRBJ2-3; D remains unclear. The CDR3 totals 11 residues. Germline assignment: CDR1 SGHKS and CDR2 YYEKEE (reference sequence). Trimming took 3 bases from V and 5 from J, leaving 4 bases between them. As DNA, the CDR3 is TGTGCCAGCAGCTCTCAAGATACGCAGTATTTT. Its protein is CASSSQDTQYF. The full variable domain, with the rest looked up from reference TRBV5-5 and TRBJ2-3, is DAGVTQSPTHLIKTRGQQVTLRCSPISGHKSVSWYQQVLGQGPQFIFQYYEKEERGRGNFPDRFSARQFPNYSSELNVNALLLGDSALYLCASSSQDTQYFGPGTRLTVL.

The V and J genes are TRBV20-1 and TRBJ2-1, with D perhaps being TRBD1 or TRBD2 (5 bases each). This CDR3 comprises 16 residues. In germline, CDR1 is DFQATT, CDR2 SNEGSKA (reference sequence). V was cut by 3 bases and J by 4 bases, with 19 bases left in between. The CDR3, as DNA: TGCAGTGCTAGGGCCGCGAGGGGAAATCAATACAATGAGCAGTTCTTC. Its translation is CSARAARGNQYNEQFF.

The V gene is TRBV20-1, the J gene TRBJ1-1; TRBD1 agrees at 8 bases. Germline CDR1 and CDR2: DFQATT and SNEGSKA (reference sequence). After removal of 5 bases from V and 1 base from J, the junction contained 9 bases not matched to a gene. The CDR3 consists of 15 residues. This chain's CDR3 is CSAVPAGQANTEAFF. DNA for the CDR3: TGCAGTGCTGTTCCCGCGGGACAGGCGAACACTGAAGCTTTCTTT.

The chain employs TRBV6-5 and TRBJ2-7; 12 bases line up with TRBD1. In germline, CDR1 is MNHEY, CDR2 SVGAGI. V lost 2 bases and J lost 6; bases outside the gene matches: 5. The CDR3 extends over 15 amino acids. CDR3 region: CASSYRDRGLFEQYF. The CDR3 DNA is TGTGCCAGCAGTTACAGGGACAGGGGGCTTTTCGAGCAGTACTTC.

The table lists this clonotype with a few counts. CDR3 coding DNA: TGTGCCAGCAGCCCCGGGACTAGAGTACAGTTCTTC. Its protein is CASSPGTRVQFF. The chain uses TRBV7-9 and TRBJ2-1; 8 bases line up with TRBD2. Trimming removed 5 bases from V and 13 bases from J; junction bases left unmatched: 7. The CDR3 is 12 residues long. Germline lookup yields CDR1 SEHNR and CDR2 FQNEAQ (reference sequence).

This clonotype has at least ten counts. As DNA, the CDR3 is TGTGCCAGCAGCGTAGGGTACAGCAACTCCTACGAGCAGTACTTC. Translating gives CASSVGYSNSYEQYF. The chain combines TRBV9 with TRBJ2-7; the D is unclear. This CDR3 comprises 15 residues. V lost 0 bases, J lost 0 bases, and 10 bases lay in between. Germline V CDR1 and CDR2: SGDLS, YYNGEE.

The V and J genes are TRBV28 and TRBJ2-3, with 10 bases lining up with TRBD2. The CDR3 consists of 14 residues. Germline loops: CDR1 MDHEN, CDR2 SYDVKM. V lost 2 bases and J lost 7; bases outside the gene matches: 3. CDR3 coding DNA: TGTGCCAGCAGTTTAAGCGGGGGGGCCCATACGCAGTATTTT. This translates into CASSLSGGAHTQYF.

This clonotype was picked up a small number of times. In this CDR3 the conserved last residue, phenylalanine or tryptophan, is missing, so a read error is likely. The limits of the CDR3 on the DNA are not certain, so only TCRdb's listed CDR3 is given. The chain recombines TRBV20-1 with TRBJ2-1; no check of the table's D call, TRBD1, against the DNA was made. Inclusive of both ends, the CDR3 amounts to 11 amino acids. The germline V gene has CDR1 DFQATT and CDR2 SNEGSKA (reference sequence). CDR3 protein: CSASEGGGPRL.

This rearrangement joins TRBV20-1 to TRBJ2-1; the D gene is possibly TRBD2 (6 bases). Germline values: CDR1 DFQATT, CDR2 SNEGSKA (reference sequence). V lost 5 bases and J 0 bases, leaving 14 bases between the germline ends. The CDR3 is 15 residues long. The CDR3 region is CSALALASSYNEQFF. The CDR3 region has the DNA TGCAGTGCTCTGGCCCTAGCGAGCTCCTACAATGAGCAGTTCTTC.

This clonotype was seen repeatedly, ten times or more. The chain is built from TRBV20-1 and TRBJ2-7, with TRBD2 matching 7 bases. There are 13 residues in the CDR3. J lost 2 bases, V lost 5 bases, and 6 bases had no gene match. Germline lookup yields CDR1 DFQATT and CDR2 SNEGSKA (reference sequence). The DNA for the CDR3 is TGCAGTGCTGGACTAGGTGATGCCTACGAGCAGTACTTC. Translated, it gives CSAGLGDAYEQYF.

This sequence joins TRBV27 and TRBJ1-1; possibly TRBD1 for D (6 bases). The CDR3 loop spans 16 amino acids. Deletions cut 1 base from V and 0 bases from J, with 12 bases between. The germline V gene has CDR1 MNHEY and CDR2 SMNVEV (reference sequence). CDR3 nucleotides: TGTGCCAGCAGTTTATTGAGGGGGAGTCTGAACACTGAAGCTTTCTTT. It yields the protein CASSLLRGSLNTEAFF.

CDR3 residues: CATSRAGTGDINEQYF. The CDR3, as DNA: TGTGCCACCAGCAGGGCCGGGACAGGGGATATCAACGAGCAGTACTTC. This chain uses TRBV15 with TRBJ2-7; 10 bases are shared with TRBD1. Germline V gene data show CDR1 as LNHNV and CDR2 as YYDKDF (reference sequence). This CDR3 has 16 residues. J gave up 5 bases and V 3 bases, and 10 bases lay outside the gene matches.

The rearrangement joins TRBV20-1 to TRBJ2-7; 9 positions agree with TRBD1. The CDR3 is made up of 14 amino acids. V trimming: 6 bases; J trimming: 5 bases; junction bases outside the gene matches: 11. Per the germline V gene, CDR1 is DFQATT and CDR2 is SNEGSKA (reference sequence). Written as DNA, the CDR3 is TGCAGTGCCATACAGGGGGCTAGCGAGGACGAGCAGTACTTC. Translation gives CSAIQGASEDEQYF.

The V gene is TRBV4-1, the J gene TRBJ2-2; TRBD2 aligns across 11 bases. The V segment lost 2 bases and the J segment 5 bases; nucleotides outside the gene matches: 4. Germline CDR1 reads MGHRA; CDR2 reads YSYEKL. The length of the CDR3 is 16 residues. CDR3 sequence reads: CASSQPSGGSTGELFF. The CDR3 region has the DNA TGCGCCAGCAGCCAACCTAGCGGGGGGTCTACCGGGGAGCTGTTTTTT.

The chain combines TRBV28 with TRBJ2-7, with a tentative D call TRBD1 (5 bases). Germline V gene lookup returns CDR1 MDHEN and CDR2 SYDVKM. The CDR3 is made up of 15 amino acids. V lost 5 bases and J lost 2, with 16 bases in between. The CDR3: CASSVGAEGAYEQYF. CDR3 nucleotide sequence: TGTGCCAGCAGTGTCGGTGCCGAAGGGGCCTACGAGCAGTACTTC.

V usage is TRBV7-9 and J usage is TRBJ2-7; 15 nucleotides align to TRBD2. This CDR3 has 17 amino acids. V shed 4 bases, J shed 2 bases, and the junction held 6 bases outside the gene matches. The V gene's germline CDR1 is SEHNR and CDR2 FQNEAQ (reference sequence). The CDR3 DNA follows: TGTGCCAGCAGCTCTCCGGGACTAGCGGGGGGAACCTACGAGCAGTACTTC. It yields the protein CASSSPGLAGGTYEQYF.

In regard to this clonotype: With a much larger clone just one base away, this may be a read error. The chain has TRBV5-4 and TRBJ2-7; D is unresolved. Germline CDR1 SGHNT, CDR2 YYREEE (reference sequence). CDR3 length: 14 amino acids. With 2 bases removed from V and 1 base from J, the gap between germline ends came to 10 bases. As DNA, the CDR3 is TGTGCCAGCAGCTTATACCAGGAGTCCTACGAGCAGTACTTC. Translated, it gives CASSLYQESYEQYF. Variable domain in full (rest from reference TRBV5-4 and TRBJ2-7): ETGVTQSPTHLIKTRGQQVTLRCSSQSGHNTVSWYQQALGQGPQFIFQYYREEENGRGNFPPRFSGLQFPNYSSELNVNALELDDSALYLCASSLYQESYEQYFGPGTRLTVT.

There are a few counts of this clonotype. V and J are TRBV4-3 and TRBJ2-1; a possible D gene is TRBD2 (6 bases). V lost 0 bases to trimming and J lost 5 bases, with 14 bases between them. CDR3 length: 16 amino acids. Germline values: CDR1 LGHNA, CDR2 YSLEER. CDR3: CASSQDSWTTNNEQFF. The CDR3 DNA reads as TGCGCCAGCAGCCAAGATAGTTGGACTACGAACAATGAGCAGTTCTTC.

This clonotype was recorded at least ten times. This sequence joins TRBV6-2 or TRBV6-3 and TRBJ2-5; 7 bases fit TRBD2. The junction had 4 bases not matched to a gene; V was cut back by 3 bases and J by 0 bases. The CDR3 is 15 amino acids. Germline V CDR1 and CDR2: MNHEY, SVGEGT. The CDR3 nucleotides read TGTGCCAGCAGTTATCTAGCGGAAAACCAAGAGACCCAGTACTTC. Its translation: CASSYLAENQETQYF.